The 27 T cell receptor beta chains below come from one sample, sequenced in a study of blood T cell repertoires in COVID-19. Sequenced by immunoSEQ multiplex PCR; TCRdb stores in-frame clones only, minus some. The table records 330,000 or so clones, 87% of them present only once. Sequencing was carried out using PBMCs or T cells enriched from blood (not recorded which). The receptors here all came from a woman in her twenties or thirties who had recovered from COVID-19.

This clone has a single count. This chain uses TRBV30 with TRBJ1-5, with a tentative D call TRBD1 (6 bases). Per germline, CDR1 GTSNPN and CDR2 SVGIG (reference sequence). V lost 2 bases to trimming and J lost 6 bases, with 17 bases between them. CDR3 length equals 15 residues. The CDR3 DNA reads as TGTGCCTGGAGTTTTGGTTCAGGGGTGGGTCAGCCCCAGCATTTT. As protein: CAWSFGSGVGQPQHF.

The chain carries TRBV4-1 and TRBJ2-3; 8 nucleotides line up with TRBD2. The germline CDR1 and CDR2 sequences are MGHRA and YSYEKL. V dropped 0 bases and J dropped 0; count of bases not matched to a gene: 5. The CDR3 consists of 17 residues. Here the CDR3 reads CASSQDPSGQSTDTQYF. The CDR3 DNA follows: TGCGCCAGCAGCCAAGATCCTAGCGGGCAGAGCACAGATACGCAGTATTTT.

This chain's CDR3 is CASYEGANQPQHF. The CDR3 DNA reads TGTGCCAGTTATGAGGGGGCTAATCAGCCCCAGCATTTT. This chain uses TRBV12-3 or TRBV12-4 with TRBJ1-5, with TRBD1 matching over 7 bases. This CDR3 has 13 residues. V shed 9 bases and J 4 bases; nucleotides not matched to a gene: 6.

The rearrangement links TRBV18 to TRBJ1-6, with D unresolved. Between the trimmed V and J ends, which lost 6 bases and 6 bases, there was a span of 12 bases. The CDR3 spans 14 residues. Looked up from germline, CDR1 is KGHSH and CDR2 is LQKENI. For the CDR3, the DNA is TGTGCCAGCTCCGGGGAGGGTTTTAATTCACCCCTCCACTTT. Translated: CASSGEGFNSPLHF.

CDR3 amino acids: CASREGNQPQHF. As DNA, the CDR3 is TGTGCCAGCAGAGAGGGTAATCAGCCCCAGCATTTT. This chain links TRBV6-5 with TRBJ1-5; D remains ambiguous. Trimming removed 6 bases from V and 4 bases from J, with 7 bases in between. Germline loops: CDR1 MNHEY, CDR2 SVGAGI. The CDR3 length is 12 residues.

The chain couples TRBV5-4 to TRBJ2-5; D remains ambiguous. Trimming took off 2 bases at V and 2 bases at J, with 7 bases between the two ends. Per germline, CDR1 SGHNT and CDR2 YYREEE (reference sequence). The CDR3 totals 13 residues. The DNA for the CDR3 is TGTGCCAGCAGCTTAACGAGACAAGAGACCCAGTACTTC. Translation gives CASSLTRQETQYF.

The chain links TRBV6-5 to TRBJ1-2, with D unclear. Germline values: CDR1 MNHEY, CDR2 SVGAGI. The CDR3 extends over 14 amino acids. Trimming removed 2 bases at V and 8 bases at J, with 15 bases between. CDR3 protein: CASSYDGQLGGYTF. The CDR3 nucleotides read TGTGCCAGCAGTTACGATGGGCAACTAGGAGGCTACACCTTC.

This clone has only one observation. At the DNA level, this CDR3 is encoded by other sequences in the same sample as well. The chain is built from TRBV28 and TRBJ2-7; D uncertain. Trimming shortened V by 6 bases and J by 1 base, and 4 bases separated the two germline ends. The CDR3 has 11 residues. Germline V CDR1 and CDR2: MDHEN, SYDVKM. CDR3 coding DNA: TGTGCCAGCAGCTCTTCCTACGAGCAGTACTTC. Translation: CASSSSYEQYF.

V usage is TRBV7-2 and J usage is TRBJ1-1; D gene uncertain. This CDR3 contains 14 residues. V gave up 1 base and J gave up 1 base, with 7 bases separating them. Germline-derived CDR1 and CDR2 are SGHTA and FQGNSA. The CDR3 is CASSLGLGNTEAFF. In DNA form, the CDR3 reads TGTGCCAGCAGCTTAGGGCTAGGGAACACTGAAGCTTTCTTT.

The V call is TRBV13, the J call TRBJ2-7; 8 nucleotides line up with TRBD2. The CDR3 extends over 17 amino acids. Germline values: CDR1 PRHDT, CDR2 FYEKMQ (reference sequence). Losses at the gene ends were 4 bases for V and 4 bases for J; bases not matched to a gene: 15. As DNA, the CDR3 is TGTGCCAGCAGCTCCATAGGTGGGGGAGCGGGAGTGTACGAGCAGTACTTC. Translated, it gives CASSSIGGGAGVYEQYF.

CDR3 in amino acids: CASRVSSGASSYEQYF. CDR3 sequence (DNA): TGTGCCAGCAGGGTTAGTAGCGGGGCGAGCTCCTACGAGCAGTACTTC. This rearrangement joins TRBV7-2 to TRBJ2-7; TRBD2 aligns across 8 bases. The CDR3 has 16 residues. After removal of 6 bases from V and 0 bases from J, the junction contained 10 bases not matched to a gene. Looked up from germline, CDR1 is SGHTA and CDR2 is FQGNSA.

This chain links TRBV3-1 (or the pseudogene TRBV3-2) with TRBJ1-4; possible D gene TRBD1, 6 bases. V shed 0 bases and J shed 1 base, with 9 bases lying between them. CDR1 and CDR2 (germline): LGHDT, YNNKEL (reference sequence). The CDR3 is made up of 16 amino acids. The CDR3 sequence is CASSQDLGGTNEKLFF. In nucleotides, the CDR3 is TGTGCCAGCAGCCAAGATCTAGGGGGAACTAATGAAAAACTGTTTTTT.

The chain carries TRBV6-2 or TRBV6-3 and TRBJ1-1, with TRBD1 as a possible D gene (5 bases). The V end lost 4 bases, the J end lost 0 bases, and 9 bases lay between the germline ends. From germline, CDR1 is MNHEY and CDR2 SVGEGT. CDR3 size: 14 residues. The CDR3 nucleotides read TGTGCCAGCAGTTCCCCAGGGTTGAACACTGAAGCTTTCTTT. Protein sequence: CASSSPGLNTEAFF.

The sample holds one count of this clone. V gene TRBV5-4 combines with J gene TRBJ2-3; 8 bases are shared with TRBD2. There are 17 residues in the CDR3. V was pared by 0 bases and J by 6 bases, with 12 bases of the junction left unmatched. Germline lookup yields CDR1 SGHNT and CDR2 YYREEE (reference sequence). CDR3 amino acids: CASSLAGDRGGRDTQYF. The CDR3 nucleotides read TGTGCCAGCAGCTTGGCCGGGGATCGGGGGGGACGGGATACGCAGTATTTT.

The CDR3 reads CASSTSSGGAPYNEQFF. The CDR3 DNA reads TGTGCCAGCAGTACCTCTAGCGGGGGGGCTCCCTACAATGAGCAGTTCTTC. V usage is TRBV27 and J usage is TRBJ2-1, with 12 positions matching TRBD2. The CDR3 contains 17 residues. The V gene end was trimmed by 5 bases and the J gene end by 2 bases; junction bases not matched to a gene: 7. Germline loops: CDR1 MNHEY, CDR2 SMNVEV (reference sequence).

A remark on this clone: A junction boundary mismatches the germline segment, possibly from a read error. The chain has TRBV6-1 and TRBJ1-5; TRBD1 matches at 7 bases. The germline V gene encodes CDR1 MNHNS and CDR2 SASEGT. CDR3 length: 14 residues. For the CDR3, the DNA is TGTGCCAGCAATGAACAGGGGATGGGTCAGCCCCAGCATTTT. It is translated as CASNEQGMGQPQHF.

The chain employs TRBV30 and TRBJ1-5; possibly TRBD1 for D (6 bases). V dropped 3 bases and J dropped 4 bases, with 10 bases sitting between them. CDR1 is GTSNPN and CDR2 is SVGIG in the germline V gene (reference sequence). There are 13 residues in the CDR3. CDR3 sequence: CAWRSTGNQPQHF. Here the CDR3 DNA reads TGTGCCTGGAGGTCCACAGGGAATCAGCCCCAGCATTTT. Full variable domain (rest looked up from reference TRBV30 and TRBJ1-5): SQTIHQWPATLVQPVGSPLSLECTVEGTSNPNLYWYRQAAGRGLQLLFYSVGIGQISSEVPQNLSASRPQDRQFILSSKKLLLSDSGFYLCAWRSTGNQPQHFGDGTRLSIL.

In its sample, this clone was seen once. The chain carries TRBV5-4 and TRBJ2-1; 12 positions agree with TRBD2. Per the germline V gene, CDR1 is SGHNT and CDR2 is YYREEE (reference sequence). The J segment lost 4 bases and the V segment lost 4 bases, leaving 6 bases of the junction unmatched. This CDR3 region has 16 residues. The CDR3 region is CASSTGLAGNYNEQFF. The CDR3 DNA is TGTGCCAGCAGCACTGGACTAGCGGGAAATTACAATGAGCAGTTCTTC.

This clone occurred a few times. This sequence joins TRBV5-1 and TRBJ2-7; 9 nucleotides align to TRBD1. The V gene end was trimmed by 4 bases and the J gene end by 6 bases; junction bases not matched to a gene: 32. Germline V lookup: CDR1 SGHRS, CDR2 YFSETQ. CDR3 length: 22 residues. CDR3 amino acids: CASSAPRGTLAGVGQGSSEQYF. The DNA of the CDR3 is TGCGCCAGCAGCGCCCCTCGGGGGACCTTGGCAGGGGTAGGACAGGGGTCCAGCGAGCAGTACTTC. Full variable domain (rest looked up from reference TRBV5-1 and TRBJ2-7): KAGVTQTPRYLIKTRGQQVTLSCSPISGHRSVSWYQQTPGQGLQFLFEYFSETQRNKGNFPGRFSGRQFSNSRSEMNVSTLELGDSALYLCASSAPRGTLAGVGQGSSEQYFGPGTRLTVT.

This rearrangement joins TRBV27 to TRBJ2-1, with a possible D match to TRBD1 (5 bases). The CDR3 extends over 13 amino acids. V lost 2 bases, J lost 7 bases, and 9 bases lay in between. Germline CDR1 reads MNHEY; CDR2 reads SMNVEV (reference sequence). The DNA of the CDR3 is TGTGCCAGCAGTTTAACCAGGGATAATGAGCAGTTCTTC. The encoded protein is CASSLTRDNEQFF.

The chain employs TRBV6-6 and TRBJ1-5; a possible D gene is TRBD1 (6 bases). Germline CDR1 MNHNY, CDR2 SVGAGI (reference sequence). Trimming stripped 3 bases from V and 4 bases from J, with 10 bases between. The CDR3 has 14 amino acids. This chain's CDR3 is CASSYYTGNQPQHF. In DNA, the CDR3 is TGTGCCAGCAGTTATTATACAGGGAATCAGCCCCAGCATTTT.

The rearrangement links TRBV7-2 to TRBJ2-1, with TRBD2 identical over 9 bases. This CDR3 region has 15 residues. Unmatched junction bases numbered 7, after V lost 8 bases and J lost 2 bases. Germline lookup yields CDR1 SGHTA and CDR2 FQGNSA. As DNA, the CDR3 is TGTGCCAGCGGCCGTGGACTAGCGACCTACAATGAGCAGTTCTTC. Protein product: CASGRGLATYNEQFF.

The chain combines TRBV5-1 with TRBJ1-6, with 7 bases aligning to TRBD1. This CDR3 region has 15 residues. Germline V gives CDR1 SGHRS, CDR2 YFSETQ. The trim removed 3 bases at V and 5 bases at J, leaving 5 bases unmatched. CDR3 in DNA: TGCGCCAGCAGCTATGGTGGGACAGATAATTCACCCCTCCACTTT. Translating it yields CASSYGGTDNSPLHF.

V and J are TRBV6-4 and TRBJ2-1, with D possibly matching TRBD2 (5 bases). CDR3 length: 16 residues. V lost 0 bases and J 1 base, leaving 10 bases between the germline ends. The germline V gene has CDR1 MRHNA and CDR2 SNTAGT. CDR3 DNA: TGTGCCAGCAGTGACTCCGACTACCAATCCTACAATGAGCAGTTCTTC. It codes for CASSDSDYQSYNEQFF.

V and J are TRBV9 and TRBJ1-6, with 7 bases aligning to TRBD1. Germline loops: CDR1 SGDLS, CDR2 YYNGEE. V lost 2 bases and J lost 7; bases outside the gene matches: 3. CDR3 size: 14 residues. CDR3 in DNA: TGTGCCAGCAGCGTGGGGACAGTAAATTCACCCCTCCACTTT. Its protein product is CASSVGTVNSPLHF.

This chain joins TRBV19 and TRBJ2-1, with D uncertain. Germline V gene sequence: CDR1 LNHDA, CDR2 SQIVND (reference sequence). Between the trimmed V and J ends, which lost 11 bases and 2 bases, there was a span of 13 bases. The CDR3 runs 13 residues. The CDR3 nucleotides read TGTGCCGCGGCCCCTTCCACCTACAATGAGCAGTTCTTC. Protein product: CAAAPSTYNEQFF. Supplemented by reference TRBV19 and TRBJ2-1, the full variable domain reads DGGITQSPKYLFRKEGQNVTLSCEQNLNHDAMYWYRQDPGQGLRLIYYSQIVNDFQKGDIAEGYSVSREKKESFPLTVTSAQKNPTAFYLCAAAPSTYNEQFFGPGTRLTVL.

CDR3 DNA sequence: TGCGCCAGCAGCTTGGACGGTTCCTACGAGCAGTACTTC. Its translation is CASSLDGSYEQYF. The chain joins TRBV5-1 to TRBJ2-7; D not resolved. CDR3 size: 13 residues. V was shortened by 0 bases and J by 1 base, with 5 bases between the two germline ends. CDR1 and CDR2 (germline): SGHRS, YFSETQ.